Listed below are T cell receptor beta chains from one sample, sequenced in a study of T cell responses to AZD1222 COVID-19 vaccine. Assay: immunoSEQ multiplex PCR; the TCRdb copy retains only in-frame clones and omits some. The sample shows more than 95,000 clones, 80% to 90% of them seen only once. This material consisted of peripheral blood, taken on day 0 of AZD1222 vaccination. These receptors all stem from an adult in good health. Both conserved end residues are part of each CDR3. A D gene is named only where the DNA matches it firmly. Part of the rows lack a size; the others show once, few, many or a class for expanded clones.

-	TRBV5-1	TRBD1	TRBJ1-2	CASSYDRGSPYGYTF	TGCGCCAGCAGCTACGACAGGGGGAGCCCTTATGGCTACACCTTC
-	TRBV28	TRBD2	TRBJ2-1	CASSFYQTGDPTSGNYNEQFF	TGTGCCAGCAGCTTCTACCAAACCGGGGACCCCACTAGCGGAAACTACAATGAGCAGTTCTTC
-	TRBV9	-	TRBJ1-1	CASSAQRNTEAFF	TGTGCCAGCAGCGCCCAAAGGAACACTGAAGCTTTCTTT
-	TRBV12-3/TRBV12-4	-	TRBJ1-2	CASSFETGRGYTF	TGTGCCAGCAGTTTCGAGACAGGTCGCGGCTACACCTTC
-	TRBV29-1	-	TRBJ2-1	CSVRTYNEQFF	TGCAGCGTTCGGACCTACAATGAGCAGTTCTTC
-	TRBV7-7	-	TRBJ2-5	CASSKGRAETQYF	TGTGCTAGCAGCAAGGGCCGGGCAGAGACCCAGTACTTC
-	TRBV27	-	TRBJ2-3	CASSLWGSTDTQYF	TGTGCCAGCAGTTTATGGGGCAGCACAGATACGCAGTATTTT
-	TRBV28	-	TRBJ1-2	CASSNYGYTF	TGTGCCAGCAGTAACTATGGCTACACCTTC
-	TRBV7-2	-	TRBJ1-4	CASSLGGARVGEKLFF	TGTGCCAGCAGCTTAGGAGGGGCCAGGGTCGGGGAAAAACTGTTTTTT
-	TRBV12-3/TRBV12-4	TRBD1	TRBJ1-4	CASSLGQGQKLFF	TGTGCCAGCAGTTTAGGACAGGGCCAAAAACTGTTTTTT
-	TRBV12-3/TRBV12-4	-	TRBJ1-4	CASILGANEKLFF	TGTGCCAGCATCCTGGGAGCTAATGAAAAACTGTTTTTT
-	TRBV28	-	TRBJ1-1	CASSPALYTEAFF	TGTGCCAGCAGTCCCGCCTTATACACTGAAGCTTTCTTT
-	TRBV19	-	TRBJ2-3	CASSKWTALSTDTQYF	TGTGCCAGTAGTAAATGGACAGCTCTTAGTACAGATACGCAGTATTTT
-	TRBV28	-	TRBJ1-6	CASGSWAGNSPLHF	TGTGCCAGCGGCAGCTGGGCAGGGAATTCACCCCTCCACTTT
-	TRBV5-8	-	TRBJ1-1	CASSLAGASLMNTEAFF	TGTGCCAGCAGCTTGGCGGGGGCCAGCCTCATGAACACTGAAGCTTTCTTT
once	TRBV2	-	TRBJ1-4	CASSEWSEANEKLFF	TGTGCCAGCAGTGAATGGTCGGAGGCTAATGAAAAACTGTTTTTT
-	TRBV6-5	-	TRBJ2-2	CASRNANTGELFF	TGTGCCAGCAGAAACGCGAACACCGGGGAGCTGTTTTTT
-	TRBV19	TRBD1	TRBJ2-7	CASKGASEQYF	TGTGCCAGCAAGGGGGCGTCCGAGCAGTACTTC
-	TRBV10-3	-	TRBJ2-1	CAISEYGDEQFF	TGTGCCATCAGTGAGTACGGCGATGAGCAGTTCTTC
-	TRBV7-9	-	TRBJ2-7	CASSFQRTGTYEQYF	TGTGCCAGCAGCTTTCAACGGACTGGAACCTACGAGCAGTACTTC
-	TRBV11-2	TRBD1	TRBJ2-7	CASSLGMGTAHAYEQYF	TGTGCCAGCAGCTTAGGGATGGGGACAGCTCATGCCTACGAGCAGTACTTC
-	TRBV10-3	TRBD1	TRBJ1-2	CAISEDRGNYGYTF	TGTGCCATCAGTGAGGACAGGGGAAACTATGGCTACACCTTC
-	TRBV5-1	TRBD1	TRBJ2-1	CASSPDRVVAEQFF	TGCGCCAGCAGCCCGGACAGGGTAGTGGCTGAGCAGTTCTTC
-	TRBV2	-	TRBJ2-4	CASSELWGGGTKNIQYF	TGTGCCAGCAGTGAATTGTGGGGTGGAGGGACTAAAAACATTCAGTACTTC
-	TRBV5-1	-	TRBJ2-5	CASSLAGTPPWETQYF	TGCGCCAGCAGCTTGGCCGGGACACCACCCTGGGAGACCCAGTACTTC
-	TRBV7-2	-	TRBJ2-5	CASNPGGAYQETQYF	TGTGCCAGCAACCCCGGGGGAGCCTACCAAGAGACCCAGTACTTC
-	TRBV14	TRBD2	TRBJ2-1	CASSQDSGVSNEQFF	TGTGCCAGCAGCCAAGACAGCGGGGTATCCAATGAGCAGTTCTTC
-	TRBV7-2	-	TRBJ1-2	CASSRSGVDGYTF	TGTGCCAGCAGTCGGTCGGGGGTGGATGGCTACACCTTC
-	TRBV2	-	TRBJ1-5	CASSEQGGNQPQHF	TGTGCCAGTAGCGAACAGGGTGGCAATCAGCCCCAGCATTTT
-	TRBV19	TRBD1	TRBJ1-2	CASIPTGGGYTF	TGTGCCAGTATCCCGACAGGGGGAGGCTACACCTTC
few	TRBV5-4	TRBD2	TRBJ2-7	CASSGTSAEQYF	TGTGCCAGCAGCGGGACTAGCGCCGAGCAGTACTTC
-	TRBV30	-	TRBJ1-3	CACIRIYPGNTIYF	TGTGCCTGTATAAGAATTTACCCTGGAAACACCATATATTTT
-	TRBV10-3	-	TRBJ1-2	CAISGESNYGYTF	TGTGCCATCAGTGGTGAATCCAACTATGGCTACACCTTC
-	TRBV5-1	-	TRBJ1-6	CASSFDKTLNSPLHF	TGCGCCAGCAGCTTCGACAAGACCCTTAATTCACCCCTCCACTTT
-	TRBV9	-	TRBJ1-3	CASSVGGSYGNTIYF	TGTGCCAGCAGCGTTGGGGGATCTTACGGAAACACCATATATTTT
-	TRBV21-1	-	TRBJ1-2	CASSKGQGSWVPGYTF	TGTGCCAGCAGCAAAGGGCAGGGGAGCTGGGTTCCTGGCTACACCTTC
-	TRBV12-3/TRBV12-4	-	TRBJ1-5	CASTSPGQPQHF	TGTGCCAGCACCTCGCCGGGCCAGCCCCAGCATTTT
once	TRBV7-3	-	TRBJ1-1	CASSLTGGMNTEAFF	TGTGCCAGCAGCTTAACGGGGGGGATGAACACTGAAGCTTTCTTT
-	TRBV7-2	TRBD2	TRBJ2-7	CASSPRLAGVYEQYF	TGTGCCAGCAGCCCCCGACTAGCGGGAGTTTACGAGCAGTACTTC
-	TRBV6-2/TRBV6-3	-	TRBJ1-5	CASSRGGPKKYNQPQHF	TGTGCCAGCAGCCGTGGTGGCCCAAAGAAATACAATCAGCCCCAGCATTTT
-	TRBV7-9	TRBD1	TRBJ1-2	CASSLGRSRGDDGYTF	TGTGCCAGCAGCTTAGGAAGGAGCAGGGGGGACGATGGCTACACCTTC
-	TRBV5-8	-	TRBJ1-6	CASSLGLWSPLHF	TGTGCCAGCAGCTTGGGACTCTGGTCACCCCTCCACTTT
few	TRBV11-2	-	TRBJ2-1	CASSLTYSNEQFF	TGTGCCAGCAGCTTGACATACAGCAATGAGCAGTTCTTC
-	TRBV7-2	TRBD1	TRBJ2-2	CASSLGQGKSGELFF	TGTGCCAGCAGCCTGGGACAGGGGAAGTCCGGGGAGCTGTTTTTT
-	TRBV20-1	-	TRBJ2-1	CSASRPGTSYNEQFF	TGCAGTGCTAGTCGTCCCGGGACTTCCTACAATGAGCAGTTCTTC
-	TRBV6-5	-	TRBJ1-1	CASSYSTGATEAFF	TGTGCCAGCAGTTACTCGACCGGGGCCACTGAAGCTTTCTTT
-	TRBV30	-	TRBJ2-6	CAWSMDSGANVLTF	TGTGCCTGGAGTATGGACTCTGGGGCCAACGTCCTGACTTTC
-	TRBV19	-	TRBJ2-7	CASSYTGNEQYF	TGTGCCAGTAGCTACACAGGGAACGAGCAGTACTTC
-	TRBV19	-	TRBJ1-4	CATGPGDKKLFF	TGTGCCACTGGACCCGGGGATAAAAAACTGTTTTTT
-	TRBV10-2	-	TRBJ2-1	CASGGAIEQFF	TGCGCCAGCGGTGGAGCGATTGAGCAGTTCTTC
-	TRBV29-1	-	TRBJ2-7	CSVAQGVLRGEQYF	TGCAGCGTTGCTCAAGGGGTACTTCGGGGCGAGCAGTACTTC
-	TRBV5-1	TRBD2	TRBJ2-2	CASSLGLAGTGELFF	TGCGCCAGCAGCTTGGGGCTAGCGGGTACCGGGGAGCTGTTTTTT
-	TRBV27	-	TRBJ1-1	CASSLSQGRTEAFF	TGTGCCAGCAGTTTATCACAGGGTCGTACTGAAGCTTTCTTT
-	TRBV12-3/TRBV12-4	-	TRBJ1-1	CASSLLGYEAFF	TGTGCCAGCAGTTTATTGGGTTATGAAGCTTTCTTT